Included here is one TCR beta chain sequence, with context. Its antigen is unidentified. This CDR3 spans 14 amino acids. V lost 4 bases, J lost 2 bases, and 13 bases lay in between. CDR1 SGHNT and CDR2 YYREEE come from the germline V gene (reference sequence). The data belong to a study of shared clonotypes between healthy human individuals. General study points: Sequencing depth was a factor that was expected to affect clonotype sharing among donors. The represented genetic and exposure-history diversity was limited by the small number of donors.

Recent acute infections and vaccinations were absent in the healthy HIV-negative adult donors. The donors were all Caucasian adults (living in Nashville, Tennessee). TCRdb's table, derived via immunoSEQ multiplex PCR, lists solely in-frame clones and lacks some. This table has roughly 510,000 clones, about 75% appearing once. The source is a woman aged 40 to 50 in good health. Some clones in this sample may be carry-over from other donors' samples. V is TRBV5-4 and J is TRBJ2-7; D ambiguous. The sequencing sample was made of PBMCs. CDR3 sequence: CASSPRARPYEQYF. The DNA for the CDR3 is TGTGCCAGCAGCCCCCGGGCTAGGCCCTACGAGCAGTACTTC.